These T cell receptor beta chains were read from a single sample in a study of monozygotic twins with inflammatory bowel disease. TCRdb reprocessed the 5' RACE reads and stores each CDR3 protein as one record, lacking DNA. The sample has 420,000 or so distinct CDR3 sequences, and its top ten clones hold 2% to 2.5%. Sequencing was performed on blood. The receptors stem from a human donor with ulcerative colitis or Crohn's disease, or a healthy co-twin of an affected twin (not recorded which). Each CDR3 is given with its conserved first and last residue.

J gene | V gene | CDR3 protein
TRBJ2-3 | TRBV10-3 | CAISLAGITDTQYF
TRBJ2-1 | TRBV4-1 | CASSQTPAYNEQFF
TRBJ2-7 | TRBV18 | CASSPLTGPSPSYEQYF
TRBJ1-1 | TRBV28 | CASSLYRKNTEAFF
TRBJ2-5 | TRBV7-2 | CASSSRGGLAAKETQYF
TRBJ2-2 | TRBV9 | CASTRTANTGELFF
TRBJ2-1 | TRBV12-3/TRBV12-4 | CASSPKAEQFF
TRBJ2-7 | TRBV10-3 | CAVTPGQGAREQYF
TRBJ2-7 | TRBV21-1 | CASSARSVYEQYF
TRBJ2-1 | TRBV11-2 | CASSLSRRGRAEYNEQFF
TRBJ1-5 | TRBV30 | CAFRGQTNQPQHF
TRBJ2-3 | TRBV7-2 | CASSASGGDTQYF
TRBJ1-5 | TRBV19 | CASSPDGYYQPQHF
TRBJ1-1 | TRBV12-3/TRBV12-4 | CASSFGTEAFF
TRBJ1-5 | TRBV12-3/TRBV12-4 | CASSFTSREPQHF
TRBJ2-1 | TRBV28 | CASVAGGYNEQFF
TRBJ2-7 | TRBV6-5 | CASSYSGATYEQYF
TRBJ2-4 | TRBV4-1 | CASSLLGILDIQYF
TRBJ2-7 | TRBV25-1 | CASSGGGLAGSYEQYF
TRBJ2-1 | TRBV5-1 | CASSLAKPSGSYNEQFF
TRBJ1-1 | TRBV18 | CASSPGGRPEAFF
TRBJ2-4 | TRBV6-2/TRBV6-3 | CASSWDRGAKNIQYF
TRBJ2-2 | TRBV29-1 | CSVMPERGSPHGELFF
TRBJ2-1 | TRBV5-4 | CASSHSAGGSYNEQFF
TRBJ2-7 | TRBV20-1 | CSAPDRVDEQYF
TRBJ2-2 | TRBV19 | CASSILRPADTGELFF
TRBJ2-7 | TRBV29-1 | CSVASGRNEQYF
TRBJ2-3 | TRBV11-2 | CASSLAASRQGTQYF
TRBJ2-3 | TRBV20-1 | CSARDLGGTSTDTQYF